This TCR beta chain comes out of a study of T cell responses to AZD1222 COVID-19 vaccine. Study results and caveats: Two AZD1222 doses significantly raised spike-specific TCR breadth and depth over controls.

V was clipped by 5 bases and J by 5 bases; unmatched bases: 21. The CDR3 contains 20 residues. Germline V gene lookup returns CDR1 MNHNY and CDR2 SVGAGI (reference sequence). About this clone itself: Its antigen is undetermined.

TCRdb keeps only in-frame clones here, not all; method: immunoSEQ multiplex PCR. The sample consists of around 140,000 clones, roughly 92% of them appearing once. The sample was peripheral blood, taken 28 days after the second AZD1222 dose. The clonotype originates from an adult who received the AZD1222 COVID-19 vaccine. The chain combines TRBV6-6 with TRBJ1-2; 12 bases are a match to TRBD1. Written as DNA, the CDR3 is TGTGCCAGCAGTCCCCGTTGGGTGGGACAGGGGGCCGGAGGACTATATGGCTACACCTTC. This codes for CASSPRWVGQGAGGLYGYTF.